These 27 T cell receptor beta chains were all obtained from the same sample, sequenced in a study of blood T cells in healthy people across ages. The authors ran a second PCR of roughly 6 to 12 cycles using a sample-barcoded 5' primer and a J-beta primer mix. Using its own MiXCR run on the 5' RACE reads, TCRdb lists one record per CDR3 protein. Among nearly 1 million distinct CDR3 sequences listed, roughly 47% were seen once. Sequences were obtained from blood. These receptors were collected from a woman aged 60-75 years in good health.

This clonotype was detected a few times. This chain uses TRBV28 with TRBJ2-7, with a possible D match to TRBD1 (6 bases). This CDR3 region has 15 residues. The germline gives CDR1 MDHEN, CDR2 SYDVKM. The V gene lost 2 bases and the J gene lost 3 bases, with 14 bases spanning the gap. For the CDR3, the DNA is TGTGCCAGCAGTTTAGGCCCGGGACACCGCTACGAGCAGTACTTC. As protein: CASSLGPGHRYEQYF.

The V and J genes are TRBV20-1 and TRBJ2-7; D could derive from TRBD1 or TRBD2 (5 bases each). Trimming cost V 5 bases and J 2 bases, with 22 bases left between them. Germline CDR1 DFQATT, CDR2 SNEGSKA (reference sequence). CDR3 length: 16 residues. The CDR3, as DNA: TGCAGTGCTCCTTCGACAGTCAAGACGGGGACCTACGAGCAGTACTTC. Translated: CSAPSTVKTGTYEQYF.

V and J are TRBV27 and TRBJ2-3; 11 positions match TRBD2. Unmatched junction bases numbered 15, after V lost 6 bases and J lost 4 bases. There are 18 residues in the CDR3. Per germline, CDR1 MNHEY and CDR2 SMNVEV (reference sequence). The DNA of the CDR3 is TGTGCCAGCAGCCCCGCACTAGCGGGAGTTGTGCTCGCAGATACGCAGTATTTT. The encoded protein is CASSPALAGVVLADTQYF.

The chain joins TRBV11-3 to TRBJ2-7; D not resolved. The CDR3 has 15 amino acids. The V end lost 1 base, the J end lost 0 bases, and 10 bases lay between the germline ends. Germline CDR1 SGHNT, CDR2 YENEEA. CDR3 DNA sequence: TGTGCCAGCAGCTTAGCTGGTTCGAGCTCCTACGAGCAGTACTTC. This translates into CASSLAGSSSYEQYF.

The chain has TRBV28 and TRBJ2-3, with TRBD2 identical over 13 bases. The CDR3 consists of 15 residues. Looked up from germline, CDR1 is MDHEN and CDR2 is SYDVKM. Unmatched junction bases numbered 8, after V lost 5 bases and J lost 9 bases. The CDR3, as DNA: TGTGCCAGCAGTCCCGGACTAGCGGGAGTAGGAACGCAGTATTTT. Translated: CASSPGLAGVGTQYF.

For the CDR3, the DNA is TGTGCCTGGAGTTTAGGGGGTAGGGACAATGAGCAGTTCTTC. Its translation: CAWSLGGRDNEQFF. The chain employs TRBV30 and TRBJ2-1; the D gene is possibly TRBD1 (6 bases). Germline V gives CDR1 GTSNPN, CDR2 SVGIG (reference sequence). The CDR3 consists of 14 residues. With 2 bases removed from V and 5 bases from J, the gap between germline ends came to 13 bases.

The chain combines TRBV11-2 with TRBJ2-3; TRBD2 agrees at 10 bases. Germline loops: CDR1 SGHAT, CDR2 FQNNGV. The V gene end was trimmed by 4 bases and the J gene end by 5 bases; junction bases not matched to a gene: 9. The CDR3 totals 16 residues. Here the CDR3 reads CASSSRLAGGVDTQYF. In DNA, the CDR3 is TGTGCCAGCAGCTCTCGACTAGCGGGTGGTGTAGATACGCAGTATTTT.

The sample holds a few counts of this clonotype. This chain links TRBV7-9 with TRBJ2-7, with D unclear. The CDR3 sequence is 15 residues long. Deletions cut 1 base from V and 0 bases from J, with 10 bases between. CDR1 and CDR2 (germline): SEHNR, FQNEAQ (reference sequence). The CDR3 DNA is TGTGCCAGCAGCTTAGGCCCAGACCTCTCCTACGAGCAGTACTTC. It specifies CASSLGPDLSYEQYF.

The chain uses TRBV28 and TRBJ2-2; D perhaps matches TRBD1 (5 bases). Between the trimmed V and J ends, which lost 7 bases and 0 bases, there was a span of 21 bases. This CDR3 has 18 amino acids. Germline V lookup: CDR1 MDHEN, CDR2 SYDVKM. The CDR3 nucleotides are TGTGCCAGCACTACCTTGAGGACACTCCGCGCGAACACCGGGGAGCTGTTTTTT. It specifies CASTTLRTLRANTGELFF.

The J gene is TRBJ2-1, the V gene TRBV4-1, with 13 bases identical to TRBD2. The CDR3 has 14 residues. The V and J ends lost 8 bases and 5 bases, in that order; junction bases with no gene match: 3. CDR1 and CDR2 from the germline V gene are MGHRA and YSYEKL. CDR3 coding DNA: TGCGCCAGCGGGGGACTAGCGGGGAACAATGAGCAGTTCTTC. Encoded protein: CASGGLAGNNEQFF.

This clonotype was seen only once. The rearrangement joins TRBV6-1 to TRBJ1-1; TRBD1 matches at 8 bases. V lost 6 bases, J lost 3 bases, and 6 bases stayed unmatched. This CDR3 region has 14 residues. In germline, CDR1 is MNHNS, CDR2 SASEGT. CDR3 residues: CASRGTGLDTEAFF. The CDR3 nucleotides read TGTGCCAGCAGAGGGACAGGTCTGGACACTGAAGCTTTCTTT.

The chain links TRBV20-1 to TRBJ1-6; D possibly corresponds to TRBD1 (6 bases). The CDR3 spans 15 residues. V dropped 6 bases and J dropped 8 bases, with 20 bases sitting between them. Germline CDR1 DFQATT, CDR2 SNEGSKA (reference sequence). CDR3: CSAPAGGRGHSPLHF. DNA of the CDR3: TGCAGTGCCCCAGCGGGGGGGCGAGGGCATTCACCCCTCCACTTT.

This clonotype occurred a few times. In nucleotides, the CDR3 is TGTGCCAGCAGTTTAGTGTCGTACAGCACAGATACGCAGTATTTT. Its translation: CASSLVSYSTDTQYF. The V gene is TRBV12-3 or TRBV12-4, the J gene TRBJ2-3; D is unclear. V was pared by 1 base and J by 0 bases, with 8 bases between. This CDR3 is 15 amino acids long.

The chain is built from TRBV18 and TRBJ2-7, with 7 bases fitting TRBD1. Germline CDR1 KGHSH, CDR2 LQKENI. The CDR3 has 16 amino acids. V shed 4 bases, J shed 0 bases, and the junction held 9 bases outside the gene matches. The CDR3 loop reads CASSLTGTASSYEQYF. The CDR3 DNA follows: TGTGCCAGCTCACTCACCGGGACAGCAAGCTCCTACGAGCAGTACTTC.

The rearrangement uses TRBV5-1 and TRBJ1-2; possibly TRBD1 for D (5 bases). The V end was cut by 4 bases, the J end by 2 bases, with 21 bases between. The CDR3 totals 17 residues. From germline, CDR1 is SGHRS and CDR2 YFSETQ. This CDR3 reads CASSPFGSGKTNYGYTF. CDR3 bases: TGCGCCAGCAGCCCATTTGGTTCAGGGAAAACGAACTATGGCTACACCTTC.

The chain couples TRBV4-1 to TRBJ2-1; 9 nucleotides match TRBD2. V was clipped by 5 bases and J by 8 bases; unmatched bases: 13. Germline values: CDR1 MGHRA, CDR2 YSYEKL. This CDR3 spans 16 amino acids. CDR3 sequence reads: CASSGLGGGRAYEQFF. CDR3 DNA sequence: TGCGCCAGCAGCGGGCTTGGGGGCGGGAGGGCCTATGAGCAGTTCTTC.

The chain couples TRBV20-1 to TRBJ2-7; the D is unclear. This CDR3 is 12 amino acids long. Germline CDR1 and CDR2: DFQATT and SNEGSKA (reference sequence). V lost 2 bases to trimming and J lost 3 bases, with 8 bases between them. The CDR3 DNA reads TGCAGTGCTAGACACCGGGTCTACGAGCAGTACTTC. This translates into CSARHRVYEQYF.

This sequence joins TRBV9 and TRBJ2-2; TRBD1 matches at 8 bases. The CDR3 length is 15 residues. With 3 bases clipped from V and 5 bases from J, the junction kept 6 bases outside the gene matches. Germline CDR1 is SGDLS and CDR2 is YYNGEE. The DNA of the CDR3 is TGTGCCAGCAGCGCCGGGACAGGCGCAACCGGGGAGCTGTTTTTT. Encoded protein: CASSAGTGATGELFF.

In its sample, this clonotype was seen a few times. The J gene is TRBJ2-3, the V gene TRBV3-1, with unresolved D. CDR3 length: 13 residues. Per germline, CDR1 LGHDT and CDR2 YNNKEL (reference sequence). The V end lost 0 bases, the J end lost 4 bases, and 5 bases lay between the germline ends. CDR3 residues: CASSQDSADTQYF. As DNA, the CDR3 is TGTGCCAGCAGCCAAGATTCGGCAGATACGCAGTATTTT.

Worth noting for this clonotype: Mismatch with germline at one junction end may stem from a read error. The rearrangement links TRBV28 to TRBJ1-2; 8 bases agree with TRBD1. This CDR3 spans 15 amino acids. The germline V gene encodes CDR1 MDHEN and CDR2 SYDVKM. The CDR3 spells CVSSSHSTGVDGYTF. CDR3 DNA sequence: TGTGTCAGCAGTTCTCACTCGACAGGGGTGGATGGCTACACCTTC.

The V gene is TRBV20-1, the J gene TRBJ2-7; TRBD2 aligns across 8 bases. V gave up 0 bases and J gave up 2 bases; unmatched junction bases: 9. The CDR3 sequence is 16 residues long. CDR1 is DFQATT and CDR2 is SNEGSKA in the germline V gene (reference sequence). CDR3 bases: TGCAGTGCTAGAGAATTTGGCGGGAGGATTACCTACGAGCAGTACTTC. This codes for CSAREFGGRITYEQYF.

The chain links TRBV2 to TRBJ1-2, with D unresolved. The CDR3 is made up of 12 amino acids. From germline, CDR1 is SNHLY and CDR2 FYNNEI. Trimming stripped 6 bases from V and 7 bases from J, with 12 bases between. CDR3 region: CASSVGWLGYTF. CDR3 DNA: TGTGCCAGCAGCGTCGGTTGGCTTGGCTACACCTTC.

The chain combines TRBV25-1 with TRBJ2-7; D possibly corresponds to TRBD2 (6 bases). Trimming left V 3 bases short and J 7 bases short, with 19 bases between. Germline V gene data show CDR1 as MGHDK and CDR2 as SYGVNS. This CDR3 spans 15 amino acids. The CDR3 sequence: CASSDRGSLKDEQYF. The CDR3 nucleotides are TGTGCCAGCAGTGACCGGGGGTCTCTTAAGGATGAGCAGTACTTC.

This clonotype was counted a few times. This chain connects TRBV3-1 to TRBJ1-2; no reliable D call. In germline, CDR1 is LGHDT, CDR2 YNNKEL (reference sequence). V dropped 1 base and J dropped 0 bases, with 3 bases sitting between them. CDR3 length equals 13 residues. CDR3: CASSQATNYGYTF. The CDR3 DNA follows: TGTGCCAGCAGCCAAGCTACTAACTATGGCTACACCTTC.

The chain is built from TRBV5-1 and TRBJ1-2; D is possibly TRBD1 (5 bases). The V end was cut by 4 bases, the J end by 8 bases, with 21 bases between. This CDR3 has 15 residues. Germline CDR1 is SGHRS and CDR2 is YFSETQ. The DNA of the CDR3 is TGCGCCAGCAGCGACCCTTCACGTGGGTGGGACGGCTACACCTTC. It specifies CASSDPSRGWDGYTF.

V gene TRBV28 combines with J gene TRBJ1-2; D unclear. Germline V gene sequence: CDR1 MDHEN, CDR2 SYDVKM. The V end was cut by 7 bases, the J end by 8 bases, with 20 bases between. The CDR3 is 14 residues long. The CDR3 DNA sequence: TGTGCCAGCACCAGGAGGGATGGCCTCTGGGGCTACACCTTC. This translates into CASTRRDGLWGYTF.

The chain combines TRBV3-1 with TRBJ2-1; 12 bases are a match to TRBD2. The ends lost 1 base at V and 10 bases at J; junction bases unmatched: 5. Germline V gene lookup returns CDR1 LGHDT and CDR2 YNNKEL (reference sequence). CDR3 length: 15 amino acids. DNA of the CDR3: TGTGCCAGCAGCCAAGGACTAGCGGGAGTGTTGGAGCAGTTCTTC. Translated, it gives CASSQGLAGVLEQFF.